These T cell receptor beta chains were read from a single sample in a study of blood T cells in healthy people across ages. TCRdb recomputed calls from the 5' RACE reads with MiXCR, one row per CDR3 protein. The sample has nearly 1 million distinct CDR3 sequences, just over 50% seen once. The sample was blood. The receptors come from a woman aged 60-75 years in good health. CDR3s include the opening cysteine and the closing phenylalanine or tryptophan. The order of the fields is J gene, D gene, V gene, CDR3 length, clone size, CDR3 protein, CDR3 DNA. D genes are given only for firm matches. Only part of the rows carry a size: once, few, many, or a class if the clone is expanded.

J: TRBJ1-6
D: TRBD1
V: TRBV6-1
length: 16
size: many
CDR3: CASSEASGQGNSPLHF
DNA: TGTGCCAGCAGTGAAGCTTCCGGACAGGGAAATTCACCCCTCCACTTT

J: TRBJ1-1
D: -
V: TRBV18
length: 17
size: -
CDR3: CASSQGIRGNMNTEAFF
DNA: TGTGCCAGCTCACAAGGCATCAGAGGGAACATGAACACTGAAGCTTTCTTT

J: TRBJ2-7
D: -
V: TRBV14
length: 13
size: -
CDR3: CASSQLAPGEQYF
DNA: TGTGCCAGCAGCCAACTCGCCCCTGGCGAGCAGTACTTC

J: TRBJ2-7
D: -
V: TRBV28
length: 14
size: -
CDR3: CASSLSPIQYEQYF
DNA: TGTGCCAGCAGTTTATCCCCCATACAGTACGAGCAGTACTTC

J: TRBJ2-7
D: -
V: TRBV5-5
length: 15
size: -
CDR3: CASSLAGRTSYEQYF
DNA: TGTGCCAGCAGCTTGGCCGGGCGGACCAGCTACGAGCAGTACTTC

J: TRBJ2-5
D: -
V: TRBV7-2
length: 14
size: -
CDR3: CASSLQTGRETQYF
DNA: TGTGCCAGCAGCTTACAAACAGGGAGGGAGACCCAGTACTTC

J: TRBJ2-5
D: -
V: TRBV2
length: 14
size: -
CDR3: CASSASHFQETQYF
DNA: TGTGCCAGCAGTGCCAGCCACTTCCAAGAGACCCAGTACTTC

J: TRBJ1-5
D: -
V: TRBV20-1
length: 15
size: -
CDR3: CSASKYTLRNQPQHF
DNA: TGCAGTGCTAGCAAGTATACGTTGCGCAATCAGCCCCAGCATTTT

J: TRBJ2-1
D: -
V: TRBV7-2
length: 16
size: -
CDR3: CASSKTKRLSYNEQFF
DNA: TGTGCCAGCAGCAAAACTAAGCGGCTATCCTACAATGAGCAGTTCTTC

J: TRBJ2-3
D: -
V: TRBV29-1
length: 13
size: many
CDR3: CSVKGRITDTQYF
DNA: TGCAGCGTTAAAGGGCGGATCACAGATACGCAGTATTTT

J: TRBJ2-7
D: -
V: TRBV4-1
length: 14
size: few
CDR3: CASSQGATRYEQYF
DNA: TGCGCCAGCAGCCAAGGAGCGACGCGCTACGAGCAGTACTTC

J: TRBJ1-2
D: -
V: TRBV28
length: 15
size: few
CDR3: CASRLVSGHNYGYTF
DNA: TGTGCCAGTAGACTAGTATCGGGTCATAACTATGGCTACACCTTC

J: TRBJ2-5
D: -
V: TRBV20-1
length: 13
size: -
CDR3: CSARRGDQETQYF
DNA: TGCAGTGCTAGAAGAGGGGACCAAGAGACCCAGTACTTC

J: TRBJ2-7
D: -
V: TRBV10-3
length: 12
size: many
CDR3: CAISEEEYEQYF
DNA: TGTGCCATCAGTGAGGAAGAGTACGAGCAGTACTTC

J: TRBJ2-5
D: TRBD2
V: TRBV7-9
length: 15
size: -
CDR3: CASSSTGTSYNEQYF
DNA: TGTGCCAGCAGCTCGACAGGGACTAGCTACAATGAGCAGTACTTC

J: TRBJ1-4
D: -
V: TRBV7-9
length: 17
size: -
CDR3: CASSPPAGATTNEKLFF
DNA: TGTGCCAGCAGCCCTCCCGCCGGGGCCACAACTAATGAAAAACTGTTTTTT

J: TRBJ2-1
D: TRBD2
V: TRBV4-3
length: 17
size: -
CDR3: CASSPTRLAGAYNEQFF
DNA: TGCGCCAGCAGCCCTACCCGACTAGCGGGAGCATACAATGAGCAGTTCTTC

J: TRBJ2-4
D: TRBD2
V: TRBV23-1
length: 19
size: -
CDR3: CASSQNGLAGGKGKNIQYF
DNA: TGCGCCAGCAGTCAAAATGGACTAGCGGGAGGGAAGGGCAAAAACATTCAGTACTTC

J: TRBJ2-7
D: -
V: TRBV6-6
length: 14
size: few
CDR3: CASSYSANRNEQYF
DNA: TGTGCCAGCAGTTACTCGGCGAATAGGAACGAGCAGTACTTC

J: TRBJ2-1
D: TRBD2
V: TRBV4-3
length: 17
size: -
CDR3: CASSQEVVRAGDNEQFF
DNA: TGCGCCAGCAGCCAAGAGGTGGTCCGAGCGGGGGACAATGAGCAGTTCTTC

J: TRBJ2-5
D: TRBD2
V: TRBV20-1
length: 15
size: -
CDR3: CSARESSGSGETQYF
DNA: TGCAGTGCTAGAGAGAGTAGCGGGAGTGGCGAGACCCAGTACTTC

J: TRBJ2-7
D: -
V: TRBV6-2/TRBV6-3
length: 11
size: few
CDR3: CASSYVDEQYF
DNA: TGTGCCAGCAGTTACGTTGACGAGCAGTACTTC

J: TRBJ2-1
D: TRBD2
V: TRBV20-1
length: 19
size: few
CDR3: CSAYPGLAAPQGSYNEQFF
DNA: TGCAGTGCTTACCCTGGACTAGCGGCCCCCCAAGGCTCCTACAATGAGCAGTTCTTC

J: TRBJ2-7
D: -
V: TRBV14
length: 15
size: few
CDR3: CASSQDPGGSYEQYF
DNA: TGTGCCAGCAGCCAAGATCCAGGCGGATCCTACGAGCAGTACTTC

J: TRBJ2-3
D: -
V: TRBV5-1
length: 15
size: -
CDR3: CATSSSQAGRDTQYF
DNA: TGCGCCACCAGCAGTTCCCAGGCAGGCAGAGATACGCAGTATTTT

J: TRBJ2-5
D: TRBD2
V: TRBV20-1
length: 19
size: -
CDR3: CSAIRRTSGSGGSQETQYF
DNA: TGCAGTGCTATCCGGCGGACTAGCGGGAGCGGCGGATCCCAAGAGACCCAGTACTTC

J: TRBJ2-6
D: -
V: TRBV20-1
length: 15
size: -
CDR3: CSAFPRGTGANVLTF
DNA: TGCAGTGCCTTTCCCCGAGGGACTGGGGCCAACGTCCTGACTTTC

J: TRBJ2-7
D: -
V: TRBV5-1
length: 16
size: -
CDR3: CASSLGDTTPPYEQYF
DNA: TGCGCCAGCAGCTTGGGGGACACCACACCACCTTACGAGCAGTACTTC

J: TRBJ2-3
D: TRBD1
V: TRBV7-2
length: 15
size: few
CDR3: CASSSRTGSGDTQYF
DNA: TGTGCCAGCAGCTCCCGGACAGGGTCAGGGGATACGCAGTATTTT

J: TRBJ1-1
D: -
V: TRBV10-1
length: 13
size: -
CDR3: CASSGPGNTEAFF
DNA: TGCGCCAGCAGTGGCCCGGGGAACACTGAAGCTTTCTTT

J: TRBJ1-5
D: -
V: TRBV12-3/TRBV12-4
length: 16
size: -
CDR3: CASSLGGRGVNQPQHF
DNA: TGTGCCAGCAGTTTAGGAGGGAGGGGAGTCAATCAGCCCCAGCATTTT

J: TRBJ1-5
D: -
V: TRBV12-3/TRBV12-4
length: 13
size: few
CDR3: CASMAWTGLPQHF
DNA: TGTGCCAGCATGGCCTGGACGGGGTTGCCCCAGCATTTT

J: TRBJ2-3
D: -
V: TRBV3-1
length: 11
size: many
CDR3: CASSQGDTQYF
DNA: TGTGCCAGCAGTCAGGGGGATACGCAGTATTTT

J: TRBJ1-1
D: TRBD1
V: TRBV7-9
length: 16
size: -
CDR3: CASSLRMTGAEGEAFF
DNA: TGTGCCAGCAGCTTGCGAATGACAGGGGCAGAAGGAGAAGCTTTCTTT

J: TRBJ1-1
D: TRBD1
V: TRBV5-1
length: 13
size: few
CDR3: CASSLPGQGAAFF
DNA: TGCGCCAGCAGCTTACCCGGACAGGGAGCAGCTTTCTTT

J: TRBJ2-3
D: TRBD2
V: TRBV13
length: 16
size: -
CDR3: CASTAGASGFTDTQYF
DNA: TGTGCCAGCACCGCCGGGGCTAGCGGTTTCACAGATACGCAGTATTTT

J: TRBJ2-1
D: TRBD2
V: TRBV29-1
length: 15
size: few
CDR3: CSVGGDPRSYNEQFF
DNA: TGCAGCGTGGGGGGGGACCCGCGGTCCTACAATGAGCAGTTCTTC

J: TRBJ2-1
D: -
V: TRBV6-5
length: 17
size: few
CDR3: CASSYSLFVSGDNEQFF
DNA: TGTGCCAGCAGTTACTCGTTGTTTGTGTCGGGGGACAATGAGCAGTTCTTC

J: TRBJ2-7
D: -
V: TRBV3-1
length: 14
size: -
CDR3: CASSQAGEGNEQYF
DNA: TGTGCCAGCAGCCAAGCGGGAGAGGGAAACGAGCAGTACTTC

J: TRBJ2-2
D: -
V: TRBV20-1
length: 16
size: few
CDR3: CSAPLRRLTNTGELFF
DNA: TGCAGTGCTCCCCTAAGGCGACTGACGAACACCGGGGAGCTGTTTTTT

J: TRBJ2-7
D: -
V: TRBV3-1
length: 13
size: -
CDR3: CASSQEDGYEQYF
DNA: TGTGCCAGCAGCCAAGAGGACGGGTACGAGCAGTACTTC

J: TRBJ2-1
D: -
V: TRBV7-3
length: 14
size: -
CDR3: CASSAGSRGNEQFF
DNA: TGTGCCAGCAGCGCCGGGTCACGGGGCAATGAGCAGTTCTTC

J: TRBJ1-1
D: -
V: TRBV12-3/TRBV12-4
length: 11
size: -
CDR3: CASSLRGKAFF
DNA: TGTGCCAGCAGTTTAAGAGGGAAAGCTTTCTTT

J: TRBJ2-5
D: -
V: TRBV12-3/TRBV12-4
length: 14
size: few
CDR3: CASSLASFQETQYF
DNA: TGTGCCAGCAGTTTAGCGTCCTTCCAAGAGACCCAGTACTTC

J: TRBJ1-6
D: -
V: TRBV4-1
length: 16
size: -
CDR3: CASSQDLGADRDSLHF
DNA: TGCGCCAGCAGCCAAGATCTGGGGGCAGATCGGGACTCGCTCCACTTT

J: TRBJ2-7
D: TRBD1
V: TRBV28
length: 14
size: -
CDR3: CASSDRTGGNEQYF
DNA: TGTGCCAGCAGTGACAGGACAGGGGGCAACGAGCAGTACTTC

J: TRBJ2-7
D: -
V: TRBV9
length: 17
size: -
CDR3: CASSAEGARSWSYEQYF
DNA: TGTGCCAGCAGCGCAGAGGGCGCAAGGTCCTGGTCCTACGAGCAGTACTTC

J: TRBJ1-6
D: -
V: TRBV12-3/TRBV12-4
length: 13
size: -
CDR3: CASLVGRASPLHF
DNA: TGTGCCAGCCTCGTGGGGCGGGCTTCACCCCTCCACTTT

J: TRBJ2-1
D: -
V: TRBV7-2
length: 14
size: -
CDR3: CASSLELLGGTQFF
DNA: TGTGCCAGCAGCTTAGAGTTGCTAGGCGGGACCCAGTTCTTC

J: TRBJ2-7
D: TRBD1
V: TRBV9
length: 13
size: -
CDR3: CASSGISGTAQYF
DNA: TGTGCCAGCAGCGGAATTTCCGGGACAGCGCAGTACTTC